This T cell receptor beta chain was retrieved from a study of blood T cell repertoires in COVID-19. V lost 1 base to trimming and J lost 6 bases; unmatched junction nucleotides: 6. Germline lookup yields CDR1 SGDLS and CDR2 YYNGEE. CDR3 length: 15 residues. Sequencing used immunoSEQ multiplex PCR; TCRdb keeps in-frame clones, though not all of them. The sample holds 200,000 to 250,000 clones; 65% to 85% are singletons and the top ten take over 4.5%. The receptor comes from a human donor in a cohort sampled during active COVID-19. Sequenced material: peripheral blood. The rearrangement uses TRBV9 and TRBJ2-3, with 9 bases that match TRBD2. Here the CDR3 reads CASSVIGAGGDTQYF. Here the CDR3 DNA reads TGTGCCAGCAGCGTAATAGGAGCGGGAGGCGATACGCAGTATTTT. Drawing the rest from reference TRBV9 and TRBJ2-3, the complete variable domain is DSGVTQTPKHLITATGQRVTLRCSPRSGDLSVYWYQQSLDQGLQFLIQYYNGEERAKGNILERFSAQQFPDLHSELNLSSLELGDSALYFCASSVIGAGGDTQYFGPGTRLTVL.